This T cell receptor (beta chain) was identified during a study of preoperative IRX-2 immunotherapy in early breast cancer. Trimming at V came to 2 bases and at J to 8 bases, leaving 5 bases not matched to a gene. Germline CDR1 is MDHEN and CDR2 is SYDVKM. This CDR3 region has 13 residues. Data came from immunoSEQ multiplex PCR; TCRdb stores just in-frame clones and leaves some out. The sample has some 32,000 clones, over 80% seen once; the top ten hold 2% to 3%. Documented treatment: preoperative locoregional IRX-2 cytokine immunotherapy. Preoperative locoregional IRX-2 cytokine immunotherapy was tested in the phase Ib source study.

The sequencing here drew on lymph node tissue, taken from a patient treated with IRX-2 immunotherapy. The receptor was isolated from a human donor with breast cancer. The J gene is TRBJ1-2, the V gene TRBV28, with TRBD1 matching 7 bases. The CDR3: CASSLRTGSGYTF. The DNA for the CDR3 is TGTGCCAGCAGTTTAAGGACAGGAAGCGGCTACACCTTC.